The 27 T cell receptor beta chains below were found in one sample sequenced in a study of beta chain features in type 1 diabetes. These receptors lack a known antigen. Every isolated RNA sample was fully reverse transcribed, so sequencing captured expressed TCRB transcripts. TCRdb's table, derived via immunoSEQ multiplex PCR, lists solely in-frame clones and lacks some. The table includes around 360,000 clones, roughly 12% detected once. The study's findings and limits: Shorter TCRB CDR3s, moderately but significantly so, marked every one of the four CD4+ subsets in Type 1 diabetes patients.

Sequencing input: naive CD4+ T cells from blood. The receptor source for this set is a woman younger than 35 with type 1 diabetes.

V usage is TRBV28 and J usage is TRBJ2-1; the match to TRBD2 covers 10 bases. V shed 4 bases, J shed 8 bases, and the junction held 8 bases outside the gene matches. Germline V lookup: CDR1 MDHEN, CDR2 SYDVKM. The CDR3 runs 15 residues. The CDR3 nucleotides are TGTGCCAGCAGTTCCCCTACTAGCGGGAAGGATGAGCAGTTCTTC. It specifies CASSSPTSGKDEQFF. The full variable domain, in which reference TRBV28 and TRBJ2-1 provide the parts outside the CDR3, is DVKVTQSSRYLVKRTGEKVFLECVQDMDHENMFWYRQDPGLGLRLIYFSYDVKMKEKGDIPEGYSVSREKKERFSLILESASTNQTSMYLCASSSPTSGKDEQFFGPGTRLTVL.

The sample holds a few counts of this clone. The chain carries TRBV9 and TRBJ2-5; 7 bases map to TRBD2. Germline trimming cut 3 bases from V and 1 base from J; bases unmatched to any gene: 3. The germline V gene has CDR1 SGDLS and CDR2 YYNGEE. The CDR3 is 14 amino acids. The CDR3 bases are TGTGCCAGCAGCGGCGGGGGATCCCAAGAGACCCAGTACTTC. Amino acid sequence: CASSGGGSQETQYF.

This chain uses TRBV13 with TRBJ2-1, with unresolved D. V lost 6 bases to trimming and J lost 8 bases, with 23 bases between them. The CDR3 spans 16 residues. Looked up from germline, CDR1 is PRHDT and CDR2 is FYEKMQ (reference sequence). CDR3 sequence (DNA): TGTGCCAGCAGTTTCCAACCTAGAGCCCGGCGGTATGAGCAGTTCTTC. Protein sequence: CASSFQPRARRYEQFF.

V is TRBV15 and J is TRBJ2-7, with 8 positions matching TRBD2. The CDR3 runs 13 residues. Germline loops: CDR1 LNHNV, CDR2 YYDKDF (reference sequence). Trimming cost V 5 bases and J 2 bases; bases outside gene matches: 2. CDR3 sequence: CATSGGLAYEQYF. CDR3 DNA sequence: TGTGCCACCAGCGGGGGACTAGCCTACGAGCAGTACTTC.

The J gene is TRBJ1-4, the V gene TRBV14; weak D call: TRBD1 (5 bases). CDR3 length: 16 residues. From germline, CDR1 is SGHDN and CDR2 FVKESK. Trimming took 1 base from V and 5 from J, leaving 14 bases between them. CDR3 residues: CASSQAPGLVNEKLFF. The CDR3 DNA follows: TGTGCCAGCAGCCAAGCGCCGGGACTGGTAAATGAAAAACTGTTTTTT.

V gene TRBV9 combines with J gene TRBJ1-3, with a weak D call TRBD1 (5 bases). Looked up from germline, CDR1 is SGDLS and CDR2 is YYNGEE. Trimming shortened V by 5 bases and J by 2 bases, and 17 bases separated the two germline ends. This CDR3 is built from 16 residues. CDR3 protein: CASSYQGARTGNTIYF. DNA for the CDR3: TGTGCCAGCAGTTACCAAGGGGCCCGAACTGGAAACACCATATATTTT.

V is TRBV27 and J is TRBJ2-7, with D maybe TRBD2 (5 bases). Trimming took off 6 bases at V and 3 bases at J, with 18 bases between the two ends. CDR1 and CDR2 (germline): MNHEY, SMNVEV (reference sequence). CDR3 size: 15 residues. The CDR3 protein is CASSPTVATHYEQYF. Here the CDR3 DNA reads TGTGCCAGCAGCCCCACCGTAGCGACGCACTACGAGCAGTACTTC.

There are a few counts of this clone. The chain has TRBV6-5 and TRBJ2-7; 9 bases fit TRBD1. The CDR3 consists of 13 residues. Germline trimming cut 6 bases from V and 4 bases from J; bases unmatched to any gene: 4. Looked up from germline, CDR1 is MNHEY and CDR2 is SVGAGI. DNA for the CDR3: TGTGCCAGCAGCCGGGACAGGGCTTACGAGCAGTACTTC. This codes for CASSRDRAYEQYF.

The chain joins TRBV5-1 to TRBJ2-1; D unclear. The CDR3 sequence is 13 residues long. Germline CDR1 SGHRS, CDR2 YFSETQ. With 0 bases removed from V and 5 bases from J, the gap between germline ends came to 6 bases. CDR3 sequence reads: CASSLDFNNEQFF. The CDR3 nucleotides read TGCGCCAGCAGCTTGGACTTCAACAATGAGCAGTTCTTC.

This clone was seen more than once but under ten times. V is TRBV15 and J is TRBJ1-2, with 7 bases lining up with TRBD1. Germline-derived CDR1 and CDR2 are LNHNV and YYDKDF (reference sequence). With 4 bases clipped from V and 3 bases from J, the junction kept 2 bases outside the gene matches. This CDR3 contains 13 residues. Written as DNA, the CDR3 is TGTGCCACCAGCACCCAGGGGGACTATGGCTACACCTTC. It encodes CATSTQGDYGYTF.

This chain links TRBV29-1 with TRBJ1-2; D possibly corresponds to TRBD1 (5 bases). The CDR3 sequence is 13 residues long. Trimming shortened V by 1 base and J by 5 bases, and 11 bases separated the two germline ends. CDR1 is SQVTM, CDR2 ANQGSEA, per germline. The CDR3 loop reads CSVEGQTYYGYTF. CDR3 in DNA: TGCAGCGTTGAAGGACAGACGTATTATGGCTACACCTTC.

The gene calls are TRBV29-1 and TRBJ2-1; D is undetermined. V lost 0 bases, J lost 8 bases, and 11 bases lay in between. The germline V gene has CDR1 SQVTM and CDR2 ANQGSEA. CDR3 length: 13 residues. The CDR3 here is CSVEDRGGDEQFF. The CDR3 region has the DNA TGCAGCGTTGAAGATCGCGGTGGCGATGAGCAGTTCTTC.

V gene TRBV5-6 combines with J gene TRBJ1-1; 9 positions match TRBD1. V shed 2 bases and J 0 bases; nucleotides not matched to a gene: 5. CDR1 is SGHDT, CDR2 YYEEEE, per germline. The CDR3 runs 16 residues. The CDR3 region has the DNA TGTGCCAGCAGCTTTCCGGGACAGGGATTGAACACTGAAGCTTTCTTT. Translation: CASSFPGQGLNTEAFF.

The rearrangement links TRBV7-2 to TRBJ2-3; TRBD1 agrees at 7 bases. The junction had 5 bases not matched to a gene; V was cut back by 3 bases and J by 11 bases. Germline V gene sequence: CDR1 SGHTA, CDR2 FQGNSA. This CDR3 is built from 12 residues. CDR3 sequence reads: CASSLTGLVQYF. In nucleotides, the CDR3 is TGTGCCAGCAGCTTGACAGGGCTGGTGCAGTATTTT.

This clone was detected a few times. The chain is built from TRBV11-3 and TRBJ2-1, with 14 nucleotides matching TRBD2. The CDR3 is made up of 18 amino acids. Germline V lookup: CDR1 SGHNT, CDR2 YENEEA. The ends lost 1 base at V and 2 bases at J; junction bases unmatched: 4. CDR3: CASSLGLAGGPAYNEQFF. The CDR3 DNA reads TGTGCCAGCAGCTTAGGACTAGCGGGAGGGCCAGCCTACAATGAGCAGTTCTTC.

The chain joins TRBV29-1 to TRBJ1-3; D is possibly TRBD1 (5 bases). The CDR3 has 13 amino acids. Trimming took 2 bases from V and 4 from J, leaving 9 bases between them. The germline V gene has CDR1 SQVTM and CDR2 ANQGSEA. The CDR3 bases are TGCAGCGTTGAACGACAGCCAGGAAACACCATATATTTT. Translation gives CSVERQPGNTIYF. Using reference TRBV29-1 and TRBJ1-3 for the parts outside the CDR3, the full variable domain is SAVISQKPSRDICQRGTSLTIQCQVDSQVTMMFWYRQQPGQSLTLIATANQGSEATYESGFVIDKFPISRPNLTFSTLTVSNMSPEDSSIYLCSVERQPGNTIYFGEGSWLTVV.

J is TRBJ2-7 and V is TRBV28; 11 bases are shared with TRBD2. This CDR3 contains 15 residues. V was pared by 6 bases and J by 3 bases, with 7 bases of the junction left unmatched. CDR1 and CDR2 from the germline V gene are MDHEN and SYDVKM. The CDR3 region is CASRLTSGKVYEQYF. The CDR3 nucleotides are TGTGCCAGCAGGCTGACTAGCGGGAAAGTCTACGAGCAGTACTTC.

The chain is built from TRBV27 and TRBJ2-7; 11 positions agree with TRBD2. The CDR3 contains 15 residues. Losses at the gene ends were 5 bases for V and 0 bases for J; bases not matched to a gene: 3. Germline V gene data show CDR1 as MNHEY and CDR2 as SMNVEV (reference sequence). Here the CDR3 DNA reads TGTGCCAGCAGTCGGGGACTAGCGGCCTCCTACGAGCAGTACTTC. Amino acids: CASSRGLAASYEQYF.

Only a few counts were recorded for this clone. This rearrangement joins TRBV20-1 to TRBJ2-3; TRBD2 aligns across 7 bases. CDR1 DFQATT and CDR2 SNEGSKA come from the germline V gene (reference sequence). The CDR3 has 11 amino acids. The CDR3 DNA is TGCTCCGGCGGGAGCGCAGATACGCAGTATTTT. This encodes CSGGSADTQYF.

V is TRBV4-3 and J is TRBJ2-1; TRBD2 agrees at 8 bases. Looked up from germline, CDR1 is LGHNA and CDR2 is YSLEER. The CDR3 is 17 residues long. V lost 0 bases to trimming and J lost 8 bases; unmatched junction nucleotides: 12. DNA for the CDR3: TGCGCCAGCAGCCAAGATCTGACAGCGGGAGTTCACGATGAGCAGTTCTTC. Translated, it gives CASSQDLTAGVHDEQFF.

The rearrangement joins TRBV30 to TRBJ2-7, with TRBD2 as a possible D gene (5 bases). Germline V gene lookup returns CDR1 GTSNPN and CDR2 SVGIG (reference sequence). The CDR3 runs to 12 residues. V lost 7 bases, J lost 2 bases, and 12 bases lay in between. The CDR3 spells CASGRGPYEQYF. The CDR3 nucleotides read TGTGCCTCCGGGCGAGGGCCCTACGAGCAGTACTTC.

In this sample, this clone turned up a few times. This chain connects TRBV2 to TRBJ1-5; a weak D match, TRBD1 (6 bases). CDR1 SNHLY and CDR2 FYNNEI come from the germline V gene. This CDR3 has 13 residues. Trimming stripped 7 bases from V and 4 bases from J, with 11 bases between. Here the CDR3 reads CASIGTNNQPQHF. DNA for the CDR3: TGTGCCAGCATCGGGACAAATAATCAGCCCCAGCATTTT.

This clone was counted a few times. This sequence joins TRBV29-1 and TRBJ2-3; 7 bases fit TRBD2. CDR1 and CDR2 (germline): SQVTM, ANQGSEA. Trimming took 6 bases from V and 6 from J; bases not matched to a gene: 6. The CDR3 spans 12 residues. The CDR3 loop is CSVEMGGDTQYF. CDR3 sequence (DNA): TGCAGCGTGGAGATGGGAGGGGATACGCAGTATTTT.

The rearrangement joins TRBV2 to TRBJ2-6; no reliable D call. Germline V gene lookup returns CDR1 SNHLY and CDR2 FYNNEI. The V end lost 4 bases, the J end lost 4 bases, and 8 bases lay between the germline ends. The CDR3 covers 14 residues. CDR3 DNA sequence: TGTGCCAGCAGTGCCAGATCGGGGGCCAACGTCCTGACTTTC. It encodes CASSARSGANVLTF. Drawing the rest from reference TRBV2 and TRBJ2-6, the complete variable domain is EPEVTQTPSHQVTQMGQEVILRCVPISNHLYFYWYRQILGQKVEFLVSFYNNEISEKSEIFDDQFSVERPDGSNFTLKIRSTKLEDSAMYFCASSARSGANVLTFGAGSRLTVL.

This clone was detected a few times. This sequence joins TRBV7-2 and TRBJ1-5; TRBD1 agrees at 8 bases. Per the germline V gene, CDR1 is SGHTA and CDR2 is FQGNSA. This CDR3 spans 16 amino acids. V lost 4 bases to trimming and J lost 3 bases; unmatched junction nucleotides: 8. The CDR3 loop reads CASSYTGQGYNQPQHF. CDR3 coding DNA: TGTGCCAGCAGCTATACCGGACAGGGTTACAATCAGCCCCAGCATTTT.

The chain uses TRBV4-3 and TRBJ2-1, with 9 bases matching TRBD2. The CDR3 totals 16 residues. After removal of 0 bases from V and 6 bases from J, the junction contained 6 bases not matched to a gene. Looked up from germline, CDR1 is LGHNA and CDR2 is YSLEER. The CDR3 here is CASSQERGGGANEQFF. The DNA of the CDR3 is TGCGCCAGCAGCCAAGAGAGGGGCGGGGGGGCCAATGAGCAGTTCTTC.

Only a few counts were recorded for this clone. CDR3: CASSWGRLAGGPAGKNIQYF. The CDR3 region has the DNA TGCGCCAGCAGCTGGGGGCGACTAGCGGGAGGGCCTGCCGGCAAAAACATTCAGTACTTC. This chain links TRBV5-1 with TRBJ2-4; TRBD2 matches 14 bases. This CDR3 is built from 20 residues. Trimming took 3 bases from V and 3 from J; bases not matched to a gene: 14. In germline, CDR1 is SGHRS, CDR2 YFSETQ.